One sample yielded the 26 T cell receptor beta chains listed below, sequenced in a study of Tregs in tolerant kidney transplant recipients (dated 2019 in TCRdb). The sample's time point label, in plain terms: blood sample drawn before combined kidney and bone marrow transplant. Libraries were made using the immunoSEQ multiplex PCR assay. Sourced from immuneACCESS, this table was stored by TCRdb with only in-frame sequences that have V and J called. A share of the clones is absent; for the studies checked, an unresolved V gene accounts for under half, and the remainder has no known explanation. This sample gives over 50,000 clones in total; over 75% of them show up just once. The top ten constitute approximately 2.1% of the sample. The specimen comprised Tregs from blood, sampled before the transplant. The receptor set was obtained from a human donor who received a combined kidney and bone marrow transplant.

The chain carries TRBV4-3 and TRBJ2-7; 10 nucleotides match TRBD2. V lost 0 bases and J lost 1; bases outside the gene matches: 12. The CDR3 length is 19 residues. Germline CDR1 reads LGHNA; CDR2 reads YSLEER. CDR3 residues: CASSQDLSGRAGLSYEQYF. The CDR3 DNA reads as TGCGCCAGCAGCCAAGATCTAAGCGGGAGGGCCGGATTGTCCTACGAGCAGTACTTC.

In DNA, the CDR3 is TGTGCCAGCAGCTTAGGTAGCGGGAGTACCTACAATGAGCAGTTCTTC. It codes for CASSLGSGSTYNEQFF. This chain uses TRBV7-9 with TRBJ2-1; 9 bases fit TRBD2. Trimming removed 1 base from V and 2 bases from J; junction bases left unmatched: 3. The germline V gene has CDR1 SEHNR and CDR2 FQNEAQ (reference sequence). The CDR3 totals 16 residues.

The chain recombines TRBV11-3 with TRBJ1-4; weak D call: TRBD1 (6 bases). Germline V gene lookup returns CDR1 SGHNT and CDR2 YENEEA. The CDR3 is 14 amino acids. Trimming pared 3 bases from V and 7 bases from J, leaving 12 bases between. The CDR3 spells CASSFQGIREKLFF. The CDR3 coding sequence is TGTGCCAGCAGCTTCCAGGGGATTCGTGAAAAACTGTTTTTT. Full variable domain (outside the CDR3, taken from reference TRBV11-3 and TRBJ1-4): EAGVVQSPRYKIIEKKQPVAFWCNPISGHNTLYWYLQNLGQGPELLIRYENEEAVDDSQLPKDRFSAERLKGVDSTLKIQPAELGDSAVYLCASSFQGIREKLFFGSGTQLSVL.

The chain carries TRBV6-6 and TRBJ2-1; D unresolved. Looked up from germline, CDR1 is MNHNY and CDR2 is SVGAGI (reference sequence). The CDR3 has 14 residues. V lost 0 bases to trimming and J lost 6 bases, with 9 bases between them. This chain's CDR3 is CASSYSPTFNEQFF. The DNA for the CDR3 is TGTGCCAGCAGTTACTCCCCTACATTCAATGAGCAGTTCTTC.

The rearrangement joins TRBV9 to TRBJ2-1, with 7 positions matching TRBD2. This CDR3 has 15 residues. Trimming removed 0 bases from V and 1 base from J; junction bases left unmatched: 1. The germline gives CDR1 SGDLS, CDR2 YYNGEE. CDR3: CASSVDGGSYNEQFF. Here the CDR3 DNA reads TGTGCCAGCAGCGTAGACGGGGGGTCCTACAATGAGCAGTTCTTC.

This chain joins TRBV18 and TRBJ1-3; D is unresolved. The germline gives CDR1 KGHSH, CDR2 LQKENI. This CDR3 comprises 14 residues. Trimming pared 2 bases from V and 7 bases from J, leaving 12 bases between. CDR3 coding DNA: TGTGCCAGCTCACCATCCACGGGAGGGAACACCATATATTTT. Translating it yields CASSPSTGGNTIYF.

V and J are TRBV5-4 and TRBJ1-1; weak D call: TRBD1 (6 bases). Germline CDR1 is SGHNT and CDR2 is YYREEE (reference sequence). The CDR3 totals 13 residues. Trimming took 1 base from V and 4 from J, leaving 8 bases between them. The CDR3 DNA reads TGTGCCAGCAGCTTGATGACAGGCACTGAAGCTTTCTTT. Translating gives CASSLMTGTEAFF.

V usage is TRBV7-9 and J usage is TRBJ2-5; D might be TRBD2 (6 bases). The CDR3 sequence is 13 residues long. Germline V gene sequence: CDR1 SEHNR, CDR2 FQNEAQ (reference sequence). The germline V and J ends were trimmed by 4 bases and 5 bases, with 11 bases remaining between them. The CDR3 DNA follows: TGTGCCAGCAGCTCCTCGGGGGTCGAGACCCAGTACTTC. Its translation is CASSSSGVETQYF.

The chain has TRBV6-5 and TRBJ2-1; a possible D gene is TRBD1 (5 bases). Germline CDR1 and CDR2: MNHEY and SVGAGI. Between the trimmed V and J ends, which lost 7 bases and 9 bases, there was a span of 10 bases. The CDR3 is 11 residues long. The CDR3 spells CASTQGGEQFF. CDR3 nucleotide sequence: TGTGCCAGCACCCAGGGCGGTGAGCAGTTCTTC.

The chain combines TRBV19 with TRBJ2-3, with D perhaps assigned TRBD1 or TRBD2 (5 bases each). The CDR3 runs 13 residues. CDR1 and CDR2 from the germline V gene are LNHDA and SQIVND (reference sequence). V was cut by 6 bases and J by 1 base, with 8 bases left in between. CDR3 residues: CASSPGRTDTQYF. The CDR3 nucleotides are TGTGCCAGTAGCCCGGGACGCACAGATACGCAGTATTTT.

The CDR3, as DNA: TGTGCCAGCAGCCAGGGACTAGCGGGGGGGCTCCCCAAGGCCGGGGAGCTGTTTTTT. Translating it yields CASSQGLAGGLPKAGELFF. This chain uses TRBV6-8 with TRBJ2-2; the match to TRBD2 covers 16 bases. Germline loops: CDR1 MNHGY, CDR2 SAAAGT. Trimming took 6 bases from V and 6 from J; bases not matched to a gene: 13. The CDR3 is 19 amino acids.

This sequence joins TRBV5-1 and TRBJ1-2, with D perhaps matching TRBD1 (5 bases). V lost 5 bases and J lost 6, with 17 bases in between. Germline V gene lookup returns CDR1 SGHRS and CDR2 YFSETQ. The CDR3 loop spans 14 amino acids. The CDR3: CASRPGTLAHGYTF. The CDR3 region has the DNA TGCGCCAGCAGACCCGGGACCCTTGCGCATGGCTACACCTTC.

In this sample, this clone turned up a few times. The rearrangement links TRBV7-9 to TRBJ1-1; tentative D call: TRBD1 (5 bases). The V gene's germline CDR1 is SEHNR and CDR2 FQNEAQ (reference sequence). The CDR3 length is 15 residues. Trimming pared 3 bases from V and 0 bases from J, leaving 11 bases between. CDR3 sequence: CASSFQGNMNTEAFF. For the CDR3, the DNA is TGTGCCAGCAGCTTCCAGGGAAACATGAACACTGAAGCTTTCTTT. Variable domain in full (rest from reference TRBV7-9 and TRBJ1-1): DTGVSQNPRHKITKRGQNVTFRCDPISEHNRLYWYRQTLGQGPEFLTYFQNEAQLEKSRLLSDRFSAERPKGSFSTLEIQRTEQGDSAMYLCASSFQGNMNTEAFFGQGTRLTVV.

This clone was observed a handful of times. This chain connects TRBV10-3 to TRBJ2-1; D unresolved. The V gene's germline CDR1 is ENHRY and CDR2 SYGVKD. The CDR3 runs to 16 residues. Trimming pared 3 bases from V and 3 bases from J, leaving 15 bases between. The DNA for the CDR3 is TGTGCCATCAGTGACGGTGTGGAACTCCACTACAATGAGCAGTTCTTC. Translated: CAISDGVELHYNEQFF.

The V call is TRBV10-1, the J call TRBJ2-5, with 7 bases lining up with TRBD1. Germline V gives CDR1 WNHNN, CDR2 SYGVQD (reference sequence). Unmatched junction bases numbered 6, after V lost 0 bases and J lost 5 bases. CDR3 length equals 15 residues. The CDR3 coding sequence is TGCGCCAGCAGTGAGTCGGGACAGCCCGGGGAGACCCAGTACTTC. Amino acid sequence: CASSESGQPGETQYF.

The CDR3 DNA follows: TGCGCCAGCAGCGGTGGAAGCGAGGGAAATTCACCCCTCCACTTT. Translating it yields CASSGGSEGNSPLHF. The chain carries TRBV5-1 and TRBJ1-6; D gene unclear. Deletions cut 4 bases from V and 7 bases from J, with 15 bases between. CDR3 length equals 15 residues. Germline-derived CDR1 and CDR2 are SGHRS and YFSETQ.

J is TRBJ1-2 and V is TRBV28; 7 bases line up with TRBD1. This CDR3 is built from 14 residues. Germline-derived CDR1 and CDR2 are MDHEN and SYDVKM. V gave up 8 bases and J gave up 4 bases; unmatched junction bases: 10. CDR3 amino acids: CASAFQGGGYGYTF. CDR3 nucleotide sequence: TGTGCCAGCGCTTTTCAGGGGGGCGGCTATGGCTACACCTTC.

The chain uses TRBV28 and TRBJ2-7; possible D gene TRBD2, 7 bases. Germline V lookup: CDR1 MDHEN, CDR2 SYDVKM. The ends were cut back, 2 bases at V and 2 bases at J, with 13 bases in the middle. The CDR3 contains 15 residues. The CDR3 loop reads CASSLRGGATYEQYF. As DNA, the CDR3 is TGTGCCAGCAGTTTACGAGGGGGGGCTACCTACGAGCAGTACTTC.

In this sample, this clone is medium-sized. The V gene is TRBV10-2, the J gene TRBJ1-4; D unresolved. The CDR3 covers 14 residues. Germline-derived CDR1 and CDR2 are WSHSY and SAAADI. Trimming took off 0 bases at V and 12 bases at J, with 14 bases between the two ends. CDR3 in DNA: TGCGCCAGCAGTGAGTCATGGGCTGTTGGTCAACTGTTTTTT. The encoded protein is CASSESWAVGQLFF.

This clone has a handful of counts. The J gene is TRBJ2-2, the V gene TRBV7-9, with a tentative D call TRBD1 (6 bases). This CDR3 is built from 12 residues. V lost 6 bases and J 6 bases, leaving 8 bases between the germline ends. CDR1 SEHNR and CDR2 FQNEAQ come from the germline V gene (reference sequence). CDR3 loop: CASRPGAGELFF. The CDR3 bases are TGTGCCAGCAGACCAGGGGCCGGGGAGCTGTTTTTT.

This clone has a handful of counts. V is TRBV18 and J is TRBJ2-7, with TRBD1 identical over 8 bases. The CDR3 is 16 residues long. V dropped 3 bases and J dropped 6; count of bases not matched to a gene: 13. Germline CDR1 is KGHSH and CDR2 is LQKENI. The CDR3 DNA reads TGTGCCAGCTCACCCGTGGCAACAGGGGGTAGGCTCGAGCAGTACTTC. Its translation: CASSPVATGGRLEQYF.

This chain joins TRBV7-9 and TRBJ2-3, with D perhaps given as TRBD1 or TRBD2 (5 bases each). Germline CDR1 SEHNR, CDR2 FQNEAQ (reference sequence). Deletions cut 5 bases from V and 2 bases from J, with 17 bases between. The length of the CDR3 is 16 residues. CDR3 residues: CASSPRAGGDTDTQYF. The DNA of the CDR3 is TGTGCCAGCAGCCCCAGGGCGGGTGGGGACACAGATACGCAGTATTTT.

This clone was counted between two and nine times. V usage is TRBV11-2 and J usage is TRBJ1-3; D unresolved. Germline V gene data show CDR1 as SGHAT and CDR2 as FQNNGV. The CDR3 is made up of 15 amino acids. V was cut by 4 bases and J by 3 bases, with 13 bases left in between. The CDR3 region has the DNA TGTGCCAGCAGCTCCTGGGGAGGTTTTGGAAACACCATATATTTT. Translation gives CASSSWGGFGNTIYF. Complete variable domain (other parts from reference TRBV11-2 and TRBJ1-3): EAGVAQSPRYKIIEKRQSVAFWCNPISGHATLYWYQQILGQGPKLLIQFQNNGVVDDSQLPKDRFSAERLKGVDSTLKIQPAKLEDSAVYLCASSSWGGFGNTIYFGEGSWLTVV.

This chain uses TRBV9 with TRBJ1-3; D is unclear. The CDR3 consists of 16 residues. Germline CDR1 reads SGDLS; CDR2 reads YYNGEE. The V end was cut by 2 bases, the J end by 9 bases, with 21 bases between. CDR3 loop: CASSVTGRAGETTIYF. The CDR3 DNA follows: TGTGCCAGCAGCGTTACGGGGAGGGCGGGAGAGACCACCATATATTTT.

The gene calls are TRBV20-1 and TRBJ2-2; no definite D call. Germline values: CDR1 DFQATT, CDR2 SNEGSKA (reference sequence). Trimming removed 5 bases from V and 2 bases from J, with 3 bases in between. The CDR3 totals 11 residues. The CDR3 nucleotides read TGCAGTGCTCTTAACACCGGGGAGCTGTTTTTT. Amino acid sequence: CSALNTGELFF.

CDR3 bases: TGTGCCAGCTCAGCCTCCGGCGGGGGGGTATACAATGAGCAGTTCTTC. This sequence encodes CASSASGGGVYNEQFF. The rearrangement joins TRBV18 to TRBJ2-1; 9 bases line up with TRBD2. Unmatched junction bases numbered 9, after V lost 5 bases and J lost 4 bases. CDR1 is KGHSH, CDR2 LQKENI, per germline. The CDR3 sequence is 16 residues long. The full variable domain, its missing parts supplied by reference TRBV18 and TRBJ2-1, is NAGVMQNPRHLVRRRGQEARLRCSPMKGHSHVYWYRQLPEEGLKFMVYLQKENIIDESGMPKERFSAEFPKEGPSILRIQQVVRGDSAAYFCASSASGGGVYNEQFFGPGTRLTVL.